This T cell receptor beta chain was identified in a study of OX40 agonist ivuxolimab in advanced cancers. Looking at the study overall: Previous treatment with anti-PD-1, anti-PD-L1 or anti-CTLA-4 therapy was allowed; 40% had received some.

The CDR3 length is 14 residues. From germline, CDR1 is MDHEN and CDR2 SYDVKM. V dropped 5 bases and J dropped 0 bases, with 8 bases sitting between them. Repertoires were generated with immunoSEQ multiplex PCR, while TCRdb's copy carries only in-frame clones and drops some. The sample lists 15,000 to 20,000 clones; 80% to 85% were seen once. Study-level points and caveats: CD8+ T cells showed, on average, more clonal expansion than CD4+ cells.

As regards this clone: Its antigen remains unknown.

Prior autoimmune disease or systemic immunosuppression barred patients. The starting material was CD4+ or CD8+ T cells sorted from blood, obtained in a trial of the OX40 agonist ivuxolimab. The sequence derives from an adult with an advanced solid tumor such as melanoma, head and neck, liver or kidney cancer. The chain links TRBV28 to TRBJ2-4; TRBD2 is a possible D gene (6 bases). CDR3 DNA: TGTGCCAGCAGTCTGGGACTAGCCAAAAACATTCAGTACTTC. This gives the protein CASSLGLAKNIQYF.